The present T cell receptor (beta chain) was sequenced within a study of molecular identifiers for immune sequencing clone quantification (dated by TCRdb to between 2018 and 2020). Turning to the overall study: For a replicate experiment, RNA from approximately 20,000 or 100,000 naive CD8 T cells was divided into five aliquots, of which four were sequenced. This methods study used CD8 T cells to benchmark TCR RNA copy counting and molecular-identifier clustering-based TCR repertoire sequencing (MIDCIRS). The paper's findings and limits, for the study overall: A single cell's worth of spiked-in Jurkat TCR RNA was reported detectable even among one million naive CD8 T cells. Highly expanded clone sizes could be underestimated if identical TCR molecules share a barcode. When barcode sub-clustering was not used, chimeric consensus sequences inflated TCR diversity, with chimeras reaching as high as 47%. Modeling gave 3 to 3.5 recovered TCR RNA copies per cell versus roughly 10 by digital PCR, implying roughly 28% capture efficiency. The naive libraries included spiked-in Jurkat TCR RNA (about 11 copies' worth), and this RNA is not part of the donor repertoire. Clones above 20 RNA copies held over 98% of molecules in CMV-specific effector cells but under 1% in naive cells.

The sample holds a few counts of this clonotype. Its target antigen remains unknown. No base-level quality is on record; no much larger clone is a single base apart. Libraries of naive CD8 T cells were generated from about 21,000 to 970,000 sorted cells, with 10%, 30% or 50% of the purified RNA used. Naive CD8 T cells were FACS-sorted as CD8+CD4-CCR7+CD45RA+ on a BD FACSAria II into RLT Plus buffer. Detection sensitivity was tested by spiking Jurkat RNA equal to fewer than twelve TCR copies' worth into samples containing roughly 19,000-1,000,000 naive CD8 T cells. CD8 T cells were enriched using RosetteSep CD8+ T Cell Enrichment Cocktail and Ficoll-Paque, and the enriched cells then underwent ACK red cell lysis. Libraries were constructed by PCR. The sequencer listed for this sample is NextSeq 500. Preparation of bulk TCR libraries followed a previously described approach, with the TCR primers listed in Table S5. The Qiagen AllPrep DNA/RNA kit was used to purify total RNA. Before analysis, reads from multiple sequencing runs of one library were combined. The paper's data handling went like this. Reads were retained only if an exact TCR constant sequence was present, and the retained reads were trimmed to 150 nt and grouped according to their 12-nt molecular barcodes. Within each barcode group, reads were sub-clustered at a 15% Levenshtein threshold, and quality-weighted consensus sequences were built per RNA molecule. Non-functional sequences were discarded, and so were lower-count sequences lying one edit away from another sequence. Based on fitting two negative binomial distributions, any barcode sub-cluster with under 20% of the maximum read count was discarded. TCRdb redid the processing of the public reads, applying fastp at Q25 and MiXCR, and retained in-frame beta chains. Each entry is one CDR3 protein sequence, shown with its most common DNA and genes. The V and J calls, along with clone size, are taken from TCRdb and not from the paper's own processing. The sample table records about 86,000 distinct CDR3 sequences; approximately 25% of these occur just once. The ten biggest clones cover approximately 0.8% of the sample.

V and J are trimmed by 4 bases and 0 bases, and the gene matches miss 6 bases of the junction. The CDR3 measures 16 amino acids from cysteine to phenylalanine. Only CDR3 DNA is held: 48 bases, read in frame from base 1. Per the germline V gene (reference sequence), DFQATT is the CDR1 and SNEGSKA is the CDR2. What was sequenced was naive CD8+ T cells from blood, with Jurkat cell RNA spiked in. The meaning of the sample's cell subset or site label: FACS-sorted CD8+CD4-CCR7+CD45RA+ naive T cells. Recombination linked TRBV20-1 to TRBJ2-5; 12 nucleotides in the junction match TRBD2. This sequence originates from a human donor in good health. Some libraries in this study had Jurkat cell RNA spiked in. For the CDR3, the sequence is CSATSGGDLYQETQYF. The DNA is TGCAGTGCTACTAGCGGGGGGGACTTGTACCAAGAGACCCAGTACTTC.